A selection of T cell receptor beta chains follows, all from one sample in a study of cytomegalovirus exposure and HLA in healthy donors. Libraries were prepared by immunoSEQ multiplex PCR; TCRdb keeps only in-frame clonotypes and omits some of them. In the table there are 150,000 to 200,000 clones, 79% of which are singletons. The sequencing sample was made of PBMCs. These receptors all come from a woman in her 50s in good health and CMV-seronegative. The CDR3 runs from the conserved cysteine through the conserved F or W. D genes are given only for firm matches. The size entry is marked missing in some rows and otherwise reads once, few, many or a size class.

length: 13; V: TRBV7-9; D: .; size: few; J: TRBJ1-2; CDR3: CASSLSQNYGYTF; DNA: TGTGCCAGCAGCTTATCACAGAACTATGGCTACACCTTC
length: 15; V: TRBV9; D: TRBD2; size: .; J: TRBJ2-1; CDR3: CASSITSGNYNEQFF; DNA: TGTGCCAGCAGCATAACTAGCGGAAACTACAATGAGCAGTTCTTC
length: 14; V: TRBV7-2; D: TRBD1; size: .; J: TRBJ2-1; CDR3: CASSSGQGRNEQFF; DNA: TGTGCCAGCAGCTCTGGACAGGGTAGGAATGAGCAGTTCTTC
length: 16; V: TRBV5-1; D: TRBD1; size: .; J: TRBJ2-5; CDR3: CASSWTGASDQETQYF; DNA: TGCGCCAGCAGCTGGACAGGGGCCTCAGACCAAGAGACCCAGTACTTC
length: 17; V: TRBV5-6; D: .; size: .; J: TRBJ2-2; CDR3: CASSLKGLIGQAGELFF; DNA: TGTGCCAGCAGCCTTAAGGGGTTAATTGGGCAAGCCGGGGAGCTGTTTTTT
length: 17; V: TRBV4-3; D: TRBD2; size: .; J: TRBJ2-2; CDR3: CASSPGLAGGNTGELFF; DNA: TGCGCCAGCAGCCCCGGACTAGCGGGAGGTAACACCGGGGAGCTGTTTTTT
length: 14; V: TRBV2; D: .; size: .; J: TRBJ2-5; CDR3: CASRRIQGQETQYF; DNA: TGTGCCAGCAGACGCATCCAGGGCCAGGAGACCCAGTACTTC
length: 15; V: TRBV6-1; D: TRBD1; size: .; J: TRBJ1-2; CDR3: CASSEELFFVGQSTF; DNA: TGTGCCAGCAGTGAAGAGCTTTTTTTTGTGGGACAGAGTACCTTC
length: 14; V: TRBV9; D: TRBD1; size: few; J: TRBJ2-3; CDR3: CASSVGTAADTQYF; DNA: TGTGCCAGCAGCGTCGGGACAGCCGCAGATACGCAGTATTTT
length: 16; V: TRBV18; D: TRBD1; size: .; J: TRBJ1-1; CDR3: CASSRPGGLQGGEAFF; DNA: TGTGCCAGCTCGCGTCCAGGGGGCCTCCAGGGGGGTGAAGCTTTCTTT
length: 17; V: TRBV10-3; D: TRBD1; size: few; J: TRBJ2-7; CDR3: CAISESAAGTGVPEQYF; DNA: TGTGCCATCAGTGAGTCAGCCGCCGGGACAGGGGTCCCGGAGCAGTACTTC
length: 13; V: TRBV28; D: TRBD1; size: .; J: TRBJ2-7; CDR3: CASLKTGSYEQYF; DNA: TGTGCCAGCCTTAAGACAGGGTCCTACGAGCAGTACTTC
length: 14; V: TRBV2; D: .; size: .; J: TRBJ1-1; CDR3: CASSGRRGNTEAFF; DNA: TGTGCCAGCAGCGGCCGCAGGGGGAACACTGAAGCTTTCTTT
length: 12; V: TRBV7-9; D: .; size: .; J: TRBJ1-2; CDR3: CASSSGEGGYTF; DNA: TGTGCCAGCAGCTCAGGGGAGGGCGGCTACACCTTC
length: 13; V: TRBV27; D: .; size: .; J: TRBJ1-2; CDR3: CASSSPTGNGYTF; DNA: TGTGCCAGCAGTTCTCCGACAGGAAATGGCTACACCTTC
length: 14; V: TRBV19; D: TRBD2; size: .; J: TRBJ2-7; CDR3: CASSPGLEVREQYF; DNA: TGTGCCAGTAGCCCGGGACTAGAGGTCCGCGAGCAGTACTTC
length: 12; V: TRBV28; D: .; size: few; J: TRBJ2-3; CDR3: CASTGGGLVEYF; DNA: TGTGCCAGCACAGGCGGAGGTCTAGTTGAGTATTTT
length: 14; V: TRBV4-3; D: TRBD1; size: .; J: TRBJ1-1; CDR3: CASSQDRGPTEAFF; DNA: TGCGCCAGCAGCCAAGACAGGGGGCCCACTGAAGCTTTCTTT
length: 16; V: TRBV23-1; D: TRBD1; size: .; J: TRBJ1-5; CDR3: CASSQFRTGYSQPQHF; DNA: TGCGCCAGCAGTCAATTCAGGACAGGGTATAGTCAGCCCCAGCATTTT
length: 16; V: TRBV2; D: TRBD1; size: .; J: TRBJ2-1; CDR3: CASSEEETGPYNEQFF; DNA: TGTGCCAGCAGTGAAGAGGAGACAGGGCCCTACAATGAGCAGTTCTTC